This passage covers 30 T cell receptor beta chains from one sample sequenced in a study of blood T cell repertoires in COVID-19. Assay used: immunoSEQ multiplex PCR; TCRdb lists only in-frame clones, some missing. Of under 60,000 clones detected, roughly 90% appear once; the ten largest clones hold 10%. The sequencing input was peripheral blood. The receptors shown here come from a human donor with acute or convalescent COVID-19. The donor label of this sample is uncertain.

This clone was seen only once. The chain uses TRBV7-8 and TRBJ2-2; 10 bases are shared with TRBD1. Unmatched junction bases numbered 8, after V lost 0 bases and J lost 4 bases. The CDR3 runs 18 residues. Germline-derived CDR1 and CDR2 are SGHVS and FQNEAQ. CDR3 loop: CASSLARRTGGGTGELFF. Written as DNA, the CDR3 is TGTGCCAGCAGCTTAGCCCGGCGGACAGGGGGAGGCACCGGGGAGCTGTTTTTT.

This chain links TRBV28 with TRBJ2-2, with 9 positions matching TRBD1. The CDR3 has 16 residues. V was clipped by 2 bases and J by 6 bases; unmatched bases: 7. CDR1 is MDHEN and CDR2 is SYDVKM in the germline V gene. The CDR3 spells CASSLGGTGSPGELFF. The DNA for the CDR3 is TGTGCCAGCAGTTTAGGCGGGACAGGGTCTCCCGGGGAGCTGTTTTTT. Supplemented by reference TRBV28 and TRBJ2-2, the full variable domain reads DVKVTQSSRYLVKRTGEKVFLECVQDMDHENMFWYRQDPGLGLRLIYFSYDVKMKEKGDIPEGYSVSREKKERFSLILESASTNQTSMYLCASSLGGTGSPGELFFGEGSRLTVL.

CDR3 in DNA: TGTGCCAGCAGCCAAAGGGGCTTGAATCAGCCCCAGCATTTT. The encoded protein is CASSQRGLNQPQHF. This rearrangement joins TRBV28 to TRBJ1-5; D possibly corresponds to TRBD1 (5 bases). V gave up 6 bases and J gave up 4 bases, with 13 bases separating them. Per the germline V gene, CDR1 is MDHEN and CDR2 is SYDVKM. The CDR3 contains 14 residues.

The chain joins TRBV28 to TRBJ2-6; 7 bases agree with TRBD1. The CDR3 spans 16 residues. The J segment lost 1 base and the V segment lost 11 bases, leaving 11 bases of the junction unmatched. Germline V gene lookup returns CDR1 MDHEN and CDR2 SYDVKM. As DNA, the CDR3 is TGTGCCGAACGGGCGGCAGGGGGTTCTGGGGCCAACGTCCTGACTTTC. It codes for CAERAAGGSGANVLTF. Supplemented by reference TRBV28 and TRBJ2-6, the full variable domain reads DVKVTQSSRYLVKRTGEKVFLECVQDMDHENMFWYRQDPGLGLRLIYFSYDVKMKEKGDIPEGYSVSREKKERFSLILESASTNQTSMYLCAERAAGGSGANVLTFGAGSRLTVL.

The rearrangement uses TRBV13 and TRBJ2-3; D call uncertain. Germline V CDR1 and CDR2: PRHDT, FYEKMQ (reference sequence). This CDR3 spans 11 amino acids. Trimming took off 5 bases at V and 6 bases at J, with 6 bases between the two ends. CDR3 sequence (DNA): TGTGCCAGCAGCGTCTCTGATACGCAGTATTTT. The encoded protein is CASSVSDTQYF.

The chain employs TRBV2 and TRBJ2-7; D unclear. Per germline, CDR1 SNHLY and CDR2 FYNNEI. The CDR3 is made up of 14 amino acids. The ends were cut back, 5 bases at V and 3 bases at J, with 14 bases in the middle. In DNA form, the CDR3 reads TGTGCCAGCAGTTTCCCGGGTACTTACTACGAGCAGTACTTC. Protein sequence: CASSFPGTYYEQYF. Based on the CDR3 plus reference TRBV2 and TRBJ2-7, the full variable domain is EPEVTQTPSHQVTQMGQEVILRCVPISNHLYFYWYRQILGQKVEFLVSFYNNEISEKSEIFDDQFSVERPDGSNFTLKIRSTKLEDSAMYFCASSFPGTYYEQYFGPGTRLTVT.

V usage is TRBV27 and J usage is TRBJ2-5; D possibly corresponds to TRBD1 (6 bases). Trimming took off 3 bases at V and 5 bases at J, with 10 bases between the two ends. Germline CDR1 MNHEY, CDR2 SMNVEV (reference sequence). The CDR3 has 13 amino acids. The CDR3 bases are TGTGCCAGCAGTTTCTCTAGGGGGGAGACCCAGTACTTC. Its protein product is CASSFSRGETQYF.

The chain has TRBV5-4 and TRBJ2-5, with 9 bases identical to TRBD2. Losses at the gene ends were 4 bases for V and 5 bases for J; bases not matched to a gene: 6. Germline assignment: CDR1 SGHNT and CDR2 YYREEE (reference sequence). This CDR3 region has 14 residues. CDR3 protein: CASSSGTSYETQYF. The CDR3 DNA reads as TGTGCCAGCAGCAGCGGGACTAGCTATGAGACCCAGTACTTC.

V usage is TRBV2 and J usage is TRBJ2-1, with 11 nucleotides matching TRBD2. V lost 4 bases to trimming and J lost 6 bases; unmatched junction nucleotides: 8. This CDR3 has 16 residues. From germline, CDR1 is SNHLY and CDR2 FYNNEI. CDR3 sequence reads: CASSVFTSGSGNEQFF. The CDR3, as DNA: TGTGCCAGCAGTGTTTTTACTAGCGGGAGTGGCAATGAGCAGTTCTTC.

The chain carries TRBV7-3 and TRBJ2-1; 11 bases agree with TRBD1. The CDR3 has 18 residues. V trimming: 4 bases; J trimming: 5 bases; junction bases outside the gene matches: 13. CDR1 is SGHTA and CDR2 is FQGTGA in the germline V gene. CDR3 DNA sequence: TGTGCCAGCAGCTCGTCCCGGACAGGGGGCGCAGGAAACAATGAGCAGTTCTTC. Amino acids: CASSSSRTGGAGNNEQFF.

V and J are TRBV24-1 and TRBJ2-1; D unclear. This CDR3 has 13 residues. V gave up 4 bases and J gave up 4 bases, with 7 bases separating them. Germline loops: CDR1 KGHDR, CDR2 SFDVKD. CDR3 in amino acids: CATSDPNYNEQFF. CDR3 nucleotide sequence: TGTGCCACCAGTGACCCTAATTACAATGAGCAGTTCTTC.

The V call is TRBV5-4, the J call TRBJ1-4, with D hard to call. Germline values: CDR1 SGHNT, CDR2 YYREEE (reference sequence). The CDR3 extends over 15 amino acids. The germline V and J ends were trimmed by 2 bases and 7 bases, with 15 bases remaining between them. As DNA, the CDR3 is TGTGCCAGCAGCTTTTACTCCGGGAGACGTGAAAAACTGTTTTTT. It yields the protein CASSFYSGRREKLFF.

V and J are TRBV5-1 and TRBJ2-2, with a weak D call TRBD2 (6 bases). Germline assignment: CDR1 SGHRS and CDR2 YFSETQ. The V gene lost 6 bases and the J gene lost 2 bases, with 14 bases spanning the gap. This CDR3 contains 15 residues. The CDR3 here is CASIRGGVNTGELFF. Written as DNA, the CDR3 is TGCGCCAGCATTCGAGGCGGGGTTAACACCGGGGAGCTGTTTTTT.

The chain has TRBV2 and TRBJ1-4; TRBD1 aligns across 12 bases. Per the germline V gene, CDR1 is SNHLY and CDR2 is FYNNEI. The J segment lost 7 bases and the V segment lost 6 bases, leaving 3 bases of the junction unmatched. The CDR3 runs 14 residues. The CDR3 DNA follows: TGTGCCAGCAGGAGGGACAGGGGGCCTGAAAAACTGTTTTTT. This gives the protein CASRRDRGPEKLFF.

This chain links TRBV28 with TRBJ1-2; 11 bases fit TRBD1. This CDR3 region has 14 residues. Trimming took 4 bases from V and 2 from J; bases not matched to a gene: 0. CDR1 MDHEN and CDR2 SYDVKM come from the germline V gene. The CDR3, as DNA: TGTGCCAGCAGTTGGGACAGGGGGAACTATGGCTACACCTTC. Protein sequence: CASSWDRGNYGYTF.

The rearrangement links TRBV6-2 or TRBV6-3 to TRBJ1-2, with 8 bases fitting TRBD1. V was pared by 5 bases and J by 4 bases, with 15 bases of the junction left unmatched. Germline values: CDR1 MNHEY, CDR2 SVGEGT. This CDR3 has 17 amino acids. Here the CDR3 DNA reads TGTGCCAGCAGTACCCCCGCGACAGGGGCAAAGGGCTATGGCTACACCTTC. Translation gives CASSTPATGAKGYGYTF.

V gene TRBV19 combines with J gene TRBJ2-7; D is unresolved. CDR1 LNHDA and CDR2 SQIVND come from the germline V gene (reference sequence). Trimming took 3 bases from V and 6 from J, leaving 9 bases between them. This CDR3 spans 12 amino acids. The CDR3 DNA reads TGTGCCAGTAGTATTATTCCTAGCGAGCAGTACTTC. Its protein is CASSIIPSEQYF.

The rearrangement joins TRBV27 to TRBJ2-5, with D possibly matching TRBD2 (6 bases). This CDR3 contains 14 residues. Germline values: CDR1 MNHEY, CDR2 SMNVEV (reference sequence). Trimming shortened V by 2 bases and J by 9 bases, and 16 bases separated the two germline ends. In nucleotides, the CDR3 is TGTGCCAGCAGTTTAGCAGGGTGGGGGGAGGCCCAGTACTTC. It codes for CASSLAGWGEAQYF.

V and J are TRBV7-3 and TRBJ2-7; 14 bases fit TRBD2. V was clipped by 3 bases and J by 4 bases; unmatched bases: 2. The CDR3 has 15 amino acids. Germline V CDR1 and CDR2: SGHTA, FQGTGA. The chain's CDR3 is CASSLGLAGVYEQYF. In DNA, the CDR3 is TGTGCCAGCAGCTTGGGACTAGCGGGAGTGTACGAGCAGTACTTC.

J is TRBJ1-5 and V is TRBV27; TRBD1 might be the D (6 bases). V lost 2 bases, J lost 1 base, and 6 bases lay in between. Germline CDR1 MNHEY, CDR2 SMNVEV (reference sequence). CDR3 size: 14 residues. DNA of the CDR3: TGTGCCAGCAGTTTACAGGGGAGCAATCAGCCCCAGCATTTT. This sequence encodes CASSLQGSNQPQHF.

The CDR3 region is CASSPSGGQGDTQYF. The CDR3, as DNA: TGTGCCAGCTCACCATCGGGGGGGCAGGGAGATACGCAGTATTTT. The J gene is TRBJ2-3, the V gene TRBV18; 8 bases fit TRBD2. This CDR3 contains 15 residues. Germline V lookup: CDR1 KGHSH, CDR2 LQKENI. V lost 2 bases to trimming and J lost 5 bases; unmatched junction nucleotides: 6.

The chain combines TRBV29-1 with TRBJ1-1; D gene uncertain. Trimming pared 3 bases from V and 3 bases from J, leaving 17 bases between. Germline CDR1 SQVTM, CDR2 ANQGSEA. The CDR3 is 15 residues long. This CDR3 is CSVDREAGADTEAFF. DNA for the CDR3: TGCAGCGTTGACCGCGAAGCGGGAGCTGACACTGAAGCTTTCTTT.

The rearrangement uses TRBV5-1 and TRBJ1-1; TRBD1 matches 10 bases. This CDR3 is 16 amino acids long. Per germline, CDR1 SGHRS and CDR2 YFSETQ. With 4 bases clipped from V and 6 bases from J, the junction kept 12 bases outside the gene matches. As DNA, the CDR3 is TGCGCCAGCAGCCTACCGACAGGGGGCCGTATCTCTGAAGCTTTCTTT. Protein: CASSLPTGGRISEAFF.

This chain uses TRBV5-1 with TRBJ2-2; 7 nucleotides agree with TRBD1. Germline CDR1 and CDR2: SGHRS and YFSETQ. There are 12 residues in the CDR3. Losses at the gene ends were 4 bases for V and 13 bases for J; bases not matched to a gene: 7. CDR3 sequence (DNA): TGCGCCAGCAGCCAAACAGGGGTGGGGCTGTTTTTT. Protein sequence: CASSQTGVGLFF.

There are a few counts of this clone. This chain uses TRBV2 with TRBJ1-5, with a possible D match to TRBD1 (6 bases). CDR3 length equals 15 residues. Germline V lookup: CDR1 SNHLY, CDR2 FYNNEI. Trimming left V 4 bases short and J 3 bases short, with 13 bases between. CDR3 in DNA: TGTGCCAGCAGTGGCGTGGGGACATACAATCAGCCCCAGCATTTT. Translation gives CASSGVGTYNQPQHF.

This chain uses TRBV5-1 with TRBJ2-5; D uncertain. V was trimmed by 0 bases and J by 5 bases, leaving 5 bases between them. CDR1 is SGHRS, CDR2 YFSETQ, per germline. The CDR3 sequence is 12 residues long. In DNA, the CDR3 is TGCGCCAGCAGCTTGGCGTCGGAGACCCAGTACTTC. It encodes CASSLASETQYF.

The gene calls are TRBV6-4 and TRBJ1-2; D is undetermined. The CDR3 length is 14 residues. V was clipped by 4 bases and J by 0 bases, with 9 bases between them. Germline assignment: CDR1 MRHNA and CDR2 SNTAGT. The CDR3 spells CASSASDTNYGYTF. CDR3 sequence (DNA): TGTGCCAGCAGTGCGTCCGACACTAACTATGGCTACACCTTC.

V usage is TRBV30 and J usage is TRBJ1-5; D is ambiguous. Trimming removed 0 bases from V and 3 bases from J, with 21 bases in between. CDR3 length: 18 residues. CDR1 GTSNPN and CDR2 SVGIG come from the germline V gene (reference sequence). CDR3 loop: CAWSVSFGGLYDNQPQHF. In DNA, the CDR3 is TGTGCCTGGAGTGTTAGCTTCGGAGGGCTTTACGACAATCAGCCCCAGCATTTT.

This chain connects TRBV7-8 to TRBJ2-3, with D maybe TRBD2 (6 bases). Trimming stripped 2 bases from V and 0 bases from J, with 18 bases between. CDR1 is SGHVS, CDR2 FQNEAQ, per germline. The CDR3 loop spans 18 amino acids. This CDR3 is CASSLIGVSGYSTDTQYF. The CDR3 DNA sequence: TGTGCCAGCAGCTTAATTGGGGTTAGCGGTTATAGCACAGATACGCAGTATTTT.

This chain connects TRBV10-3 to TRBJ2-1; D is perhaps TRBD1 (5 bases). V was clipped by 6 bases and J by 0 bases, with 12 bases between them. Germline V gives CDR1 ENHRY, CDR2 SYGVKD. The length of the CDR3 is 15 residues. CDR3 sequence reads: CAIRGRGSSYNEQFF. CDR3 DNA: TGTGCCATCAGGGGAAGGGGAAGCTCCTACAATGAGCAGTTCTTC.